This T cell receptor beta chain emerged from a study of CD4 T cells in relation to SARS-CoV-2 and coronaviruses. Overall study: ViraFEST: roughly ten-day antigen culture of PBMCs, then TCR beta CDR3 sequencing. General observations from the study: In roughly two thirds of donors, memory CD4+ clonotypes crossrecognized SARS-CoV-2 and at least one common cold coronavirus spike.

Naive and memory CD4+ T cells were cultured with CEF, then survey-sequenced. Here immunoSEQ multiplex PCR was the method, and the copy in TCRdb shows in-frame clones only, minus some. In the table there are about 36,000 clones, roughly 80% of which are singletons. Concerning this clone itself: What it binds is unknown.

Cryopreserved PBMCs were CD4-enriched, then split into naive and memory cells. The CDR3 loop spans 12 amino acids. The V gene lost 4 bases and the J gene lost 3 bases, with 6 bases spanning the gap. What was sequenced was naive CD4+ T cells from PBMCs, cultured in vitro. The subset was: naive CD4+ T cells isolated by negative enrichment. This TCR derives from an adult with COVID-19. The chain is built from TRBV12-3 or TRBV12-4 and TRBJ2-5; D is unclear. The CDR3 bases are TGTGCCAGCAGTTCTCAGAAAGAGACCCAGTACTTC. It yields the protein CASSSQKETQYF.